This T cell receptor (beta chain) was documented in a study of human T cells and chemical hapten exposure (dated by TCRdb to about 2021). About the investigation overall: For sensitization, 2% DPC in acetone was applied to a roughly 2 cm by roughly 2 cm area of upper inner arm skin. Throughout the study period of about 22 weeks, patients also received therapeutic DPC doses to the scalp every week. Patch testing was performed on the upper back with Finn chambers containing 0.01% DPC, and the patch tests were scored after 6 days according to International Contact Dermatitis Research Group standards. Most of the patients in the cohort were female, and the cohort covered alopecia areata with under or over 50% scalp involvement, alopecia totalis and alopecia universalis. Libraries were pooled for sequencing, and variation in per-sample TCR yields was attributed mainly to small differences in library volumes within the pool. Peripheral blood TCR repertoire changes were tracked in vivo in alopecia patients during primary and secondary sensitization to the hapten diphenylcyclopropenone (DPC). Blood samples were taken from patients before sensitization (week 0) and at 2, 6 and about 24 weeks after DPC sensitization. For TCR sequencing, blood came from about 28 alopecia patients at anywhere from one to four time points (pre-sensitization, 2, 6 and 24 weeks).

The sample's time point label, decoded: pre-sensitization, week 0. This sample's treatment or condition label indicates: therapeutic diphenylcyclopropenone sensitization with weekly scalp DPC. Blood at each patch-test visit was drawn before the patch test was applied. Patients were considered eligible if aged 18 to 70, diagnosed with alopecia and deemed suitable for DPC therapy, and patients were excluded if pregnant. Total RNA was extracted from unfractionated whole blood that had been collected in Tempus Blood RNA tubes. The paper's findings and limits, for the study overall: No change with DPC sensitization was found in the number of TCRs above 1 in 1000 frequency, and no evidence of global repertoire structure alterations was found. Repeated subsampling changed both the strength of the expansion versus patch-test correlation and the threshold at which that correlation became significant. Expanded TCRs formed significantly more large CDR3 similarity clusters than pre-sensitization or healthy control sets, consistent with antigen-driven responses. All patients had alopecia, a presumed autoimmune disease, so their immune response might differ from that of healthy individuals. The number of PT1 expanded TCRs positively correlated with patch test score, significant at thresholds 8, 16 and 32 but not 4.

The library was generated by RACE. The listed sequencing device is NextSeq 500. Library preparation attached unique molecular identifiers to individual cDNA molecules for quantitative, reproducible TCR counting. Each blood RNA sample was used to sequence both TCR alpha and TCR beta chains. On the authors' methods: The median number of TCRs per sample was roughly 98,000, ranging from about 20,000 to 690,600. V, J and CDR3 annotation of the TCR reads was carried out using the Decombinator software suite. For PS versus PT1 abundance plots, all samples were subsampled to the same number of TCRs (28,000). Expanded TCRs were defined as absent before sensitization and observed at least eight times at the 2-week time point. Using fastp trimming at Q25 and MiXCR clonotype assembly, TCRdb reanalyzed the public sequencing data and kept in-frame beta chains. Each entry is one CDR3 protein sequence, shown with its most common DNA and genes. The V and J calls were determined by TCRdb, not by the authors. This sample has 95,000 to 100,000 distinct CDR3 sequences in its table, and 10% to 11% of those were observed once. Approximately 3.3% of the sample rests with the top ten.

Points on this clonotype: Its antigen is still unknown. No quality values exist for individual bases; no much larger clone is one base distant.

From the germline V gene, CDR1 is MGHRA and CDR2 is YSYEKL. The CDR3, from cysteine to phenylalanine, totals 14 residues. The only DNA kept is the CDR3, 42 bases in frame from the first base. Trimming leaves V shorter by 4 bases and J shorter by 4 bases, with the junction holding 5 bases beyond the gene matches. The chain uses TRBV4-1 and TRBJ2-7; TRBD1 fits 9 bases in the junction. The clonotype originates from an older woman with alopecia areata. Some clones in this sample may be carry-over from other donors' samples. This material consisted of whole blood, taken in connection with sensitization to the hapten diphenylcyclopropenone (DPC). The base sequence is TGCGCCAGCAGCCCTCGACAGGGGGGGTACGAGCAGTACTTC. This is translated as CASSPRQGGYEQYF.